One and the same sample provided the 26 T cell receptor beta chains below, sequenced in a study of regulatory T cells in long-lasting Graves disease. The time point denotes: persistent/refractory GD, antithyroid drugs over 5 years with positive TRAb. Generation of the TCR library employed RNA extracted from PBMCs. Library construction for TCR beta used iRepertoire HTBI primers and Arm-PCR of CDR3 regions. TCRdb re-called the multiplex PCR reads with MiXCR, one entry per CDR3 protein. The data show roughly 500,000 distinct CDR3 sequences, with under 25% seen just once and around 12% held by the top ten. The source was peripheral blood mononuclear cells (PBMCs), collected when the disease was refractory, from a patient treated with antithyroid drugs. These TCRs come from a female donor with Graves disease.

This clonotype was counted at least ten times. This chain connects TRBV28 to TRBJ1-2, with D possibly TRBD1 on 5 matching bases. CDR1 is MDHEN and CDR2 is SYDVKM in the germline V gene. V lost 2 bases and J 10 bases, leaving 14 bases between the germline ends. CDR3 size: 13 residues. CDR3 sequence: CASSLGGGRDYTF. For the CDR3, the DNA is TGTGCCAGCAGTTTAGGGGGGGGTCGAGACTACACCTTC.

The chain has TRBV4-1 and TRBJ2-7; D tentatively fits TRBD1 or TRBD2 (5 bases each). Germline V lookup: CDR1 MGHRA, CDR2 YSYEKL. V lost 2 bases, J lost 0 bases, and 11 bases lay in between. The CDR3 runs to 15 residues. Here the CDR3 reads CASSQPGTSSYEQYF. The CDR3 region has the DNA TGCGCCAGCAGCCAACCTGGGACGAGCTCCTACGAGCAGTACTTC.

This clonotype appeared many times. In DNA, the CDR3 is TGTGCCAGCAGCCACCGACAGGGACGAGAGACCCAGTACTTC. Amino acid sequence: CASSHRQGRETQYF. V and J are TRBV11-1 and TRBJ2-5; 7 nucleotides line up with TRBD1. This CDR3 has 14 amino acids. Germline V lookup: CDR1 SGHAT, CDR2 FQDESV (reference sequence). Trimming at V came to 5 bases and at J to 4 bases, leaving 7 bases not matched to a gene.

This clonotype was counted only a few times. The chain has TRBV6-2 or TRBV6-3 and TRBJ1-1; D is unresolved. This CDR3 spans 14 amino acids. Trimming shortened V by 4 bases and J by 0 bases, and 9 bases separated the two germline ends. Germline V gene data show CDR1 as MNHEY and CDR2 as SVGEGT. Here the CDR3 reads CASSLAILNTEAFF. The CDR3 region has the DNA TGTGCCAGCAGTTTAGCCATACTGAACACTGAAGCTTTCTTT.

This clonotype was counted ten times or more. The chain couples TRBV10-3 to TRBJ1-5, with D possibly matching TRBD1 (5 bases). CDR1 and CDR2 (germline): ENHRY, SYGVKD. V was pared by 0 bases and J by 3 bases, with 9 bases between. This CDR3 has 15 residues. The CDR3 DNA reads as TGTGCCATCAGTGAGTCTGGGGGGAACAATCAGCCCCAGCATTTT. Its translation: CAISESGGNNQPQHF.

This clonotype was seen at least ten times. The V call is TRBV6-5, the J call TRBJ1-2; no firm D call. Germline CDR1 and CDR2: MNHEY and SVGAGI. This CDR3 spans 15 amino acids. Trimming pared 4 bases from V and 6 bases from J, leaving 18 bases between. CDR3 residues: CASSSLQAGGNGYTF. Here the CDR3 DNA reads TGTGCCAGCAGTTCGTTGCAGGCCGGAGGGAATGGCTACACCTTC.

The table lists this clonotype with a few counts. The rearrangement uses TRBV6-2 or TRBV6-3 and TRBJ1-1; D not resolved. With 9 bases removed from V and 5 bases from J, the gap between germline ends came to 10 bases. Germline CDR1 MNHEY, CDR2 SVGEGT. CDR3 size: 11 residues. Written as DNA, the CDR3 is TGTGCCAGAATAACCAAGACTGAAGCTTTCTTT. Protein sequence: CARITKTEAFF.

This clonotype was counted ten times or more. The V call is TRBV11-3, the J call TRBJ2-7; weak D call: TRBD2 (6 bases). CDR3 size: 13 residues. The germline gives CDR1 SGHNT, CDR2 YENEEA. Deletions cut 6 bases from V and 5 bases from J, with 14 bases between. CDR3 sequence (DNA): TGTGCCAGCAGTCGGGGAGGCTCGGACGAGCAGTACTTC. It codes for CASSRGGSDEQYF.

With respect to this clonotype: The junction differs from germline at one of its ends, possibly a read error. The chain employs TRBV27 and TRBJ1-5, with 12 bases that match TRBD1. Germline CDR1 and CDR2: MNHEY and SMNVEV (reference sequence). The CDR3 runs 16 residues. CDR3 sequence reads: CASSLSGTGGKQPQHF. In DNA form, the CDR3 reads TGTGCCAGCAGTTTATCGGGGACAGGGGGCAAACAGCCCCAGCATTTT.

This clonotype came up a few times. V gene TRBV6-1 combines with J gene TRBJ2-2, with D possibly TRBD1 on 6 matching bases. Deletions cut 0 bases from V and 5 bases from J, with 7 bases between. Per the germline V gene, CDR1 is MNHNS and CDR2 is SASEGT. This CDR3 region has 14 residues. The chain's CDR3 is CASSEAGQTGELFF. As DNA, the CDR3 is TGTGCCAGCAGTGAAGCAGGACAGACCGGGGAGCTGTTTTTT.

In its sample, this clonotype was seen a few times. The chain is built from TRBV29-1 and TRBJ1-2; possibly TRBD1 for D (6 bases). The CDR3 runs to 14 residues. V was pared by 6 bases and J by 5 bases, with 19 bases between. Germline V lookup: CDR1 SQVTM, CDR2 ANQGSEA. This chain's CDR3 is CSVLTDTGKYGYTF. The CDR3 region has the DNA TGCAGCGTCCTTACAGACACAGGGAAATATGGCTACACCTTC.

This clonotype showed up many times. The V gene is TRBV6-2 or TRBV6-3, the J gene TRBJ1-1; TRBD1 might be the D (6 bases). This CDR3 spans 15 amino acids. CDR1 and CDR2 (germline): MNHEY, SVGEGT. V was shortened by 0 bases and J by 1 base, with 9 bases between the two germline ends. The CDR3 loop reads CASSYSRGKNTEAFF. CDR3 nucleotide sequence: TGTGCCAGCAGTTACTCGAGGGGGAAGAACACTGAAGCTTTCTTT.

This clonotype came up many times. The chain combines TRBV28 with TRBJ1-5; possibly TRBD1 for D (5 bases). This CDR3 is built from 15 residues. CDR1 is MDHEN and CDR2 is SYDVKM in the germline V gene. Trimming left V 1 base short and J 6 bases short, with 13 bases between. CDR3 region: CASSLSEGLTQPQHF. The CDR3 coding sequence is TGTGCCAGCAGTTTATCAGAGGGGCTCACTCAGCCCCAGCATTTT.

This rearrangement joins TRBV7-9 to TRBJ2-1, with a possible D match to TRBD1 (6 bases). V lost 4 bases, J lost 10 bases, and 8 bases lay in between. Germline CDR1 reads SEHNR; CDR2 reads FQNEAQ (reference sequence). This CDR3 has 11 residues. Here the CDR3 reads CASSSGTEQFF. The CDR3 nucleotides read TGTGCCAGCAGCTCTGGGACAGAGCAGTTCTTC.

In its sample, this clonotype was seen a few times. The chain links TRBV14 to TRBJ2-2; unclear D gene. Trimming cost V 8 bases and J 6 bases, with 13 bases left between them. The germline CDR1 and CDR2 sequences are SGHDN and FVKESK. The CDR3 has 13 amino acids. CDR3 DNA: TGTGCCAGCGGTTGGGGAACATCCGGGGAGCTGTTTTTT. Translated, it gives CASGWGTSGELFF.

J is TRBJ2-6 and V is TRBV2; no firm D call. Trimming removed 6 bases from V and 1 base from J, with 10 bases in between. Germline-derived CDR1 and CDR2 are SNHLY and FYNNEI. The CDR3 is made up of 15 amino acids. CDR3: CASSRQGSGANVLTF. The DNA of the CDR3 is TGTGCCAGCAGCCGGCAAGGGTCTGGGGCCAACGTCCTGACTTTC. The whole variable domain, remainder taken from reference TRBV2 and TRBJ2-6, is EPEVTQTPSHQVTQMGQEVILRCVPISNHLYFYWYRQILGQKVEFLVSFYNNEISEKSEIFDDQFSVERPDGSNFTLKIRSTKLEDSAMYFCASSRQGSGANVLTFGAGSRLTVL.

This clonotype was counted many times. The J gene is TRBJ2-7, the V gene TRBV28; 8 nucleotides agree with TRBD2. This CDR3 contains 14 residues. CDR1 and CDR2 from the germline V gene are MDHEN and SYDVKM. V dropped 3 bases and J dropped 5; count of bases not matched to a gene: 6. The CDR3: CASSFEAGVNEQYF. CDR3 DNA: TGTGCCAGCAGTTTCGAAGCGGGAGTTAACGAGCAGTACTTC.

Ten or more counts support this clonotype. DNA for the CDR3: TGTGCCAGCAGTTTATCCAGCGGGGTTGGGCGGGAGACCCAGTACTTC. Translating it yields CASSLSSGVGRETQYF. The chain uses TRBV28 and TRBJ2-5; 7 bases are a match to TRBD2. The CDR3 is 16 amino acids. V dropped 1 base and J dropped 5; count of bases not matched to a gene: 10. Germline V CDR1 and CDR2: MDHEN, SYDVKM.

This clonotype was counted at least ten times. At one end, the junction sequence differs from germline, possibly due to a read error. This chain links TRBV7-7 with TRBJ1-4, with a weak D call TRBD1 (5 bases). This CDR3 spans 17 amino acids. CDR1 and CDR2 from the germline V gene are SSHAT and FNYEAQ (reference sequence). In DNA, the CDR3 is TGTGCTAGCAGCTTAAGTCCGGGGCGAGCAACTAATGAAAAACTGTTTTTT. Protein sequence: CASSLSPGRATNEKLFF. The full variable domain, in which reference TRBV7-7 and TRBJ1-4 provide the parts outside the CDR3, is GAGVSQSPRYKVTKRGQDVTLRCDPISSHATLYWYQQALGQGPEFLTYFNYEAQPDKSGLPSDRFSAERPEGSISTLTIQRTEQRDSAMYRCASSLSPGRATNEKLFFGSGTQLSVL.

This clonotype occurred many times. The V gene is TRBV5-5, the J gene TRBJ1-1, with D tentatively TRBD1 (5 bases). The CDR3 is 14 residues long. V was shortened by 6 bases and J by 0 bases, with 12 bases between the two germline ends. Per the germline V gene, CDR1 is SGHKS and CDR2 is YYEKEE (reference sequence). Here the CDR3 DNA reads TGTGCCAGCAACCGACAGAGGGTGAACACTGAAGCTTTCTTT. This sequence encodes CASNRQRVNTEAFF.

This clonotype was seen at least ten times. J is TRBJ1-1 and V is TRBV11-2, with 7 bases aligning to TRBD1. This CDR3 region has 15 residues. The germline V gene encodes CDR1 SGHAT and CDR2 FQNNGV. The ends lost 4 bases at V and 5 bases at J; junction bases unmatched: 10. This CDR3 reads CASSSLTGRGTEAFF. In DNA, the CDR3 is TGTGCCAGCAGCTCTCTGACAGGGAGAGGGACTGAAGCTTTCTTT.

This clonotype has a count of ten or more. V is TRBV7-8 and J is TRBJ2-7; D is possibly TRBD1 (6 bases). V was trimmed by 5 bases and J by 0 bases, leaving 14 bases between them. This CDR3 is built from 15 residues. Germline V CDR1 and CDR2: SGHVS, FQNEAQ. The CDR3 DNA is TGTGCCAGCAGCCCCGGACAGCCCCCCTCCTACGAGCAGTACTTC. As protein: CASSPGQPPSYEQYF.

The chain uses TRBV19 and TRBJ1-1; D possibly corresponds to TRBD1 (5 bases). The CDR3 is 12 residues long. The V gene's germline CDR1 is LNHDA and CDR2 SQIVND (reference sequence). Deletions cut 10 bases from V and 5 bases from J, with 14 bases between. The CDR3 protein is CATRARGTEAFF. CDR3 nucleotide sequence: TGTGCCACCCGCGCACGGGGGACTGAAGCTTTCTTT.

This clonotype was recorded many times. The chain uses TRBV12-3 or TRBV12-4 and TRBJ1-2, with no clear D. The germline V and J ends were trimmed by 6 bases and 9 bases, with 17 bases remaining between them. This CDR3 contains 13 residues. For the CDR3, the DNA is TGTGCCAGCAGCCCTGACATGTGGAAAAGCTACACCTTC. It specifies CASSPDMWKSYTF.

This clonotype was found a few times. The gene calls are TRBV5-8 and TRBJ1-5; perhaps TRBD1 as D (5 bases). The CDR3 totals 14 residues. V lost 5 bases to trimming and J lost 6 bases, with 15 bases between them. Germline V gene sequence: CDR1 SGHTS, CDR2 YDEGEE. The DNA for the CDR3 is TGTGCCAGCAGGCGTAGCGGGGCAGCTCAGCCCCAGCATTTT. It translates to CASRRSGAAQPQHF.

The chain's CDR3 is CASSLGRGYTGELFF. CDR3 coding DNA: TGTGCCAGCAGTTTAGGGCGGGGGTACACCGGGGAGCTGTTTTTT. V gene TRBV27 combines with J gene TRBJ2-2; 7 bases agree with TRBD2. Per germline, CDR1 MNHEY and CDR2 SMNVEV (reference sequence). The trim removed 2 bases at V and 3 bases at J, leaving 3 bases unmatched. CDR3 length: 15 residues.